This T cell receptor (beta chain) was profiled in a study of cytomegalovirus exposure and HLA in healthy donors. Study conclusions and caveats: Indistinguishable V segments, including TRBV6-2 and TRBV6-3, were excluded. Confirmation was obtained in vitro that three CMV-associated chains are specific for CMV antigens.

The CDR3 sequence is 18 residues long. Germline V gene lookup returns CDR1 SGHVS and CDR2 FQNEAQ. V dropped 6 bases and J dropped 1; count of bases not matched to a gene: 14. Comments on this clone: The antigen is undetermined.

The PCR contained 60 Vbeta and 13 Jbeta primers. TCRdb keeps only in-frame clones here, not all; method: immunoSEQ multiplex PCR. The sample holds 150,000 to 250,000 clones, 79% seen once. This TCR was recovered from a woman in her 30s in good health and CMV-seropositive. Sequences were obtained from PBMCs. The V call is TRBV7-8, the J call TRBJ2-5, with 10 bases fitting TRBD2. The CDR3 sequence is CASSQGALAGTLQETQYF. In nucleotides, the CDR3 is TGTGCCAGCAGTCAAGGAGCACTAGCGGGGACCCTCCAAGAGACCCAGTACTTC.